This T cell receptor beta chain is drawn from a study of shared clonotypes between healthy human individuals. Study-level background: Every donor yielded three CD4 naive, three CD4 memory, two CD8 naive and one CD8 memory plate.

Assay execution proceeded at the deep level. Per sorted-subset replicate PCR, input was 150 to 250 ng DNA, representing tens of thousands of T cell genomes. Profiled with immunoSEQ multiplex PCR; TCRdb holds only in-frame clones, not every one. This table holds over a million clones, 98% found once. The receptor comes from a man aged 30 to 39 in good health. Sequencing was performed on naive CD4+ T cells sorted from blood. Documented subset: CD45RA+ positively selected.

The CDR3 DNA follows: TGTGCCAGCAGCTTTAGGCCGAGACTAGACTACGAGCAGTACTTC. This encodes CASSFRPRLDYEQYF. The chain carries TRBV7-2 and TRBJ2-7, with D tentatively TRBD2 (6 bases). Germline V lookup: CDR1 SGHTA, CDR2 FQGNSA. The CDR3 is 15 residues long. The V gene lost 3 bases and the J gene lost 3 bases, with 15 bases spanning the gap.